The 21 T cell receptor beta chains given below trace back to one sample, sequenced in a study of T cells after yellow fever vaccination. TCRdb fed the 5' RACE reads into MiXCR, producing one record per CDR3 protein. Of hundreds of thousands of distinct CDR3 sequences listed, about 12% are singletons. The sequencing here drew on PBMCs, taken on the day of the yellow fever booster vaccination. The receptor set was obtained from a man aged 30-40 years who received the YFV17D yellow fever vaccine.

The gene calls are TRBV7-9 and TRBJ1-2, with D uncertain. This CDR3 has 17 residues. Germline V gene sequence: CDR1 SEHNR, CDR2 FQNEAQ (reference sequence). Trimming pared 5 bases from V and 8 bases from J, leaving 27 bases between. The CDR3 region is CASSPEASVAPIRGYTF. CDR3 DNA sequence: TGTGCCAGCAGCCCAGAGGCCAGCGTTGCCCCTATTAGGGGCTACACCTTC. The full variable domain, completed using reference TRBV7-9 and TRBJ1-2, is DTGVSQNPRHKITKRGQNVTFRCDPISEHNRLYWYRQTLGQGPEFLTYFQNEAQLEKSRLLSDRFSAERPKGSFSTLEIQRTEQGDSAMYLCASSPEASVAPIRGYTFGSGTRLTVV.

This clonotype was counted only a few times. V is TRBV6-1 and J is TRBJ2-5, with TRBD1 matching 7 bases. Germline lookup yields CDR1 MNHNS and CDR2 SASEGT. The V gene end was trimmed by 6 bases and the J gene end by 3 bases; junction bases not matched to a gene: 4. The CDR3 is 13 residues long. This chain's CDR3 is CASRGDSEETQYF. CDR3 nucleotide sequence: TGTGCCAGCAGGGGGGACAGTGAAGAGACCCAGTACTTC.

Only a few counts were recorded for this clonotype. J is TRBJ2-1 and V is TRBV3-1, with D perhaps matching TRBD2 (5 bases). Trimming took 4 bases from V and 0 from J, leaving 13 bases between them. CDR1 is LGHDT, CDR2 YNNKEL, per germline (reference sequence). There are 16 residues in the CDR3. The DNA for the CDR3 is TGTGCCAGCAGCCTCGGACTGAGTAGCTCCTACAATGAGCAGTTCTTC. Its translation is CASSLGLSSSYNEQFF.

There are a few counts of this clonotype. This chain connects TRBV7-9 to TRBJ2-1; unclear D gene. CDR1 and CDR2 from the germline V gene are SEHNR and FQNEAQ (reference sequence). The CDR3 has 13 amino acids. V was clipped by 9 bases and J by 2 bases, with 11 bases between them. CDR3 nucleotide sequence: TGTGCCAGTGGGTCAAGGACCTACAATGAGCAGTTCTTC. The encoded protein is CASGSRTYNEQFF.

This clonotype has a single count. The chain joins TRBV29-1 to TRBJ1-1; D gene ambiguous. The CDR3 length is 9 residues. V was clipped by 0 bases and J by 9 bases, with 2 bases between them. Germline CDR1 and CDR2: SQVTM and ANQGSEA. The CDR3 coding sequence is TGCAGCGTTGAAGAACAAGCTTTCTTT. Encoded protein: CSVEEQAFF.

V usage is TRBV10-3 and J usage is TRBJ2-3, with 7 bases matching TRBD2. This CDR3 comprises 13 residues. Germline CDR1 ENHRY, CDR2 SYGVKD. V shed 7 bases and J 4 bases; nucleotides not matched to a gene: 5. The CDR3 DNA reads TGTGCCATCACGGCGGGAGAGCCAGATACGCAGTATTTT. This codes for CAITAGEPDTQYF.

V and J are TRBV20-1 and TRBJ2-1, with no clear D. The length of the CDR3 is 14 residues. The V gene lost 5 bases and the J gene lost 3 bases, with 14 bases spanning the gap. CDR1 and CDR2 (germline): DFQATT, SNEGSKA (reference sequence). CDR3 loop: CSAYTRHNYNEQFF. The CDR3 bases are TGCAGTGCTTATACCCGACATAACTACAATGAGCAGTTCTTC.

This clonotype was seen a handful of times. V gene TRBV7-2 combines with J gene TRBJ2-5, with D uncertain. V lost 2 bases to trimming and J lost 1 base, with 14 bases between them. This CDR3 is 16 amino acids long. Germline V gives CDR1 SGHTA, CDR2 FQGNSA. CDR3 residues: CASSLSIQAGQETQYF. The CDR3 nucleotides are TGTGCCAGCAGCTTATCGATTCAAGCCGGCCAAGAGACCCAGTACTTC. Full variable domain (remainder filled in from reference TRBV7-2 and TRBJ2-5): GAGVSQSPSNKVTEKGKDVELRCDPISGHTALYWYRQSLGQGLEFLIYFQGNSAPDKSGLPSDRFSAERTGGSVSTLTIQRTQQEDSAVYLCASSLSIQAGQETQYFGPGTRLLVL.

J is TRBJ2-1 and V is TRBV20-1, with 9 nucleotides matching TRBD1. The CDR3 spans 17 residues. Germline CDR1 and CDR2: DFQATT and SNEGSKA (reference sequence). Germline trimming cut 1 base from V and 7 bases from J; bases unmatched to any gene: 14. The CDR3 DNA is TGCAGTGCTAGAGGGGACAGGGTAGGGGAAGTACAGAATGAGCAGTTCTTC. It specifies CSARGDRVGEVQNEQFF.

This clonotype was counted between two and nine times. V usage is TRBV19 and J usage is TRBJ1-2, with D maybe TRBD1 (5 bases). The CDR3 is made up of 14 amino acids. V dropped 7 bases and J dropped 1 base, with 13 bases sitting between them. Germline V gene data show CDR1 as LNHDA and CDR2 as SQIVND (reference sequence). CDR3 region: CASIHRDGNYGYTF. As DNA, the CDR3 is TGTGCCAGTATTCACCGGGACGGTAACTATGGCTACACCTTC.

This chain uses TRBV5-1 with TRBJ1-1, with 8 bases fitting TRBD1. Trimming removed 0 bases from V and 4 bases from J; junction bases left unmatched: 5. This CDR3 is built from 15 residues. CDR1 SGHRS and CDR2 YFSETQ come from the germline V gene. CDR3 sequence: CASSLGAQGATEAFF. CDR3 in DNA: TGCGCCAGCAGCTTGGGAGCGCAGGGGGCCACTGAAGCTTTCTTT.

The sample holds a few counts of this clonotype. The chain links TRBV11-2 to TRBJ1-4; 8 bases line up with TRBD1. CDR3 length: 15 residues. The ends lost 5 bases at V and 6 bases at J; junction bases unmatched: 8. The germline V gene encodes CDR1 SGHAT and CDR2 FQNNGV. CDR3 loop: CASSPRQGSDEKLFF. Written as DNA, the CDR3 is TGTGCCAGCAGCCCGAGACAGGGGTCGGATGAAAAACTGTTTTTT.

The chain links TRBV19 to TRBJ2-5; D is undetermined. Germline V lookup: CDR1 LNHDA, CDR2 SQIVND (reference sequence). V lost 7 bases and J 5 bases, leaving 8 bases between the germline ends. CDR3 length: 11 amino acids. CDR3 DNA sequence: TGTGCCAGTATGGGTTTCGAGACCCAGTACTTC. This encodes CASMGFETQYF.

This clonotype was detected only once. The chain links TRBV12-3 or TRBV12-4 to TRBJ1-4; D is unresolved. Trimming shortened V by 1 base and J by 8 bases, and 8 bases separated the two germline ends. This CDR3 contains 13 residues. Here the CDR3 DNA reads TGTGCCAGCAGTTTAGGGCACGGGGAAAAACTGTTTTTT. Translating gives CASSLGHGEKLFF.

This clonotype has only a few counts. This chain joins TRBV5-1 and TRBJ2-3; D unresolved. In germline, CDR1 is SGHRS, CDR2 YFSETQ. CDR3 length equals 16 residues. The V end was cut by 4 bases, the J end by 6 bases, with 21 bases between. CDR3 bases: TGCGCCAGCAGCCTTGGAAATTTTCAATTCCAGGATACGCAGTATTTT. Protein: CASSLGNFQFQDTQYF.

Only a few counts were recorded for this clonotype. The J gene is TRBJ2-5, the V gene TRBV30; 11 positions agree with TRBD2. Germline trimming cut 3 bases from V and 9 bases from J; bases unmatched to any gene: 12. The length of the CDR3 is 15 residues. In germline, CDR1 is GTSNPN, CDR2 SVGIG (reference sequence). DNA for the CDR3: TGTGCCTGGAGGGGACTAGCGGCCGGATTGGGGTCCCAGTACTTC. Translated, it gives CAWRGLAAGLGSQYF.

The chain recombines TRBV6-1 with TRBJ2-1, with D hard to call. V dropped 7 bases and J dropped 3 bases, with 16 bases sitting between them. Germline values: CDR1 MNHNS, CDR2 SASEGT. There are 15 residues in the CDR3. The CDR3 DNA reads TGTGCCAGCAAGCAGGCCACGTCGATCTACAATGAGCAGTTCTTC. Its protein is CASKQATSIYNEQFF.

The chain combines TRBV21-1 with TRBJ2-1; the tabulated D call, TRBD1, remains unverified against the DNA. TRBV21-1 is termed a pseudogene. CDR3 length: 18 amino acids. CDR3 loop: CASSKGGGRTVHYNEQFF. CDR3 DNA sequence: TGTGCCAGCAGCAAAGGTGGGGGGAGGACAGTTCACTACAATGAGCAGTTCTTC.

The chain links TRBV20-1 to TRBJ2-5; D is possibly TRBD1 (6 bases). The CDR3 totals 15 residues. CDR1 and CDR2 (germline): DFQATT, SNEGSKA (reference sequence). CDR3 loop: CSLSQPSGTIETQYF. For the CDR3, the DNA is TGCTCCCTCTCTCAGCCCTCTGGGACAATAGAGACCCAGTACTTC.

This clonotype came up many times. The chain has TRBV5-1 and TRBJ2-5, with 10 bases that match TRBD1. The CDR3 sequence is 15 residues long. J was trimmed by 1 base and V by 7 bases; bases with no gene match: 7. Germline V gene sequence: CDR1 SGHRS, CDR2 YFSETQ. The CDR3 DNA reads as TGCGCCAGCTACCACCGGGACAGGGGCCAAGAGACCCAGTACTTC. The encoded protein is CASYHRDRGQETQYF.

The chain's CDR3 is CASSQRLAGYYNEQFF. The CDR3 nucleotides read TGTGCCAGCAGCCAAAGGCTAGCGGGGTACTACAATGAGCAGTTCTTC. The chain is built from TRBV4-2 and TRBJ2-1; 9 nucleotides agree with TRBD2. Germline V gives CDR1 LGHNA, CDR2 YNFKEQ. V was clipped by 2 bases and J by 3 bases; unmatched bases: 5. The CDR3 is 16 amino acids.